These 10 T cell receptor beta chains share one sample of origin, sequenced in a study of shared clonotypes between healthy human individuals. Measured with immunoSEQ multiplex PCR; TCRdb has only the in-frame clones, and not every one. The table lists some 2.3 million clones, just over 90% of them singletons, with 0.39% in the top ten. Sequencing used naive CD4+ T cells from PBMCs. Subset: CD45RA+ positively selected. Receptor source: a man younger than 30 in good health. Some clones in this sample may be carry-over from other donors' samples.

The genes are TRBV6-5 and TRBJ1-2, with D possibly TRBD1 on 5 matching bases. CDR3 length equals 14 residues. V dropped 2 bases and J dropped 6 bases, with 13 bases sitting between them. CDR1 is MNHEY and CDR2 is SVGAGI in the germline V gene. The CDR3 loop is CASSYLAGTDGYTF. CDR3 sequence (DNA): TGTGCCAGCAGTTACCTGGCAGGGACGGATGGCTACACCTTC.

CDR3: CASSRPPQGMNTEAFF. DNA of the CDR3: TGTGCCAGTAGCCGCCCCCCACAGGGGATGAACACTGAAGCTTTCTTT. V usage is TRBV19 and J usage is TRBJ1-1; 7 nucleotides align to TRBD1. V was pared by 6 bases and J by 0 bases, with 10 bases of the junction left unmatched. Germline assignment: CDR1 LNHDA and CDR2 SQIVND (reference sequence). The CDR3 contains 16 residues.

The chain carries TRBV7-3 and TRBJ2-6; D gene unclear. Trimming took 5 bases from V and 0 from J, leaving 11 bases between them. The CDR3 covers 16 residues. Per the germline V gene, CDR1 is SGHTA and CDR2 is FQGTGA. The CDR3 spells CASSPRTVSGANVLTF. The DNA of the CDR3 is TGTGCCAGCAGCCCCCGAACAGTCTCTGGGGCCAACGTCCTGACTTTC. Full variable domain (missing parts from reference TRBV7-3 and TRBJ2-6): GAGVSQTPSNKVTEKGKYVELRCDPISGHTALYWYRQSLGQGPEFLIYFQGTGAADDSGLPNDRFFAVRPEGSVSTLKIQRTERGDSAVYLCASSPRTVSGANVLTFGAGSRLTVL.

The chain is built from TRBV28 and TRBJ1-3, with no clear D. Trimming shortened V by 11 bases and J by 6 bases, and 11 bases separated the two germline ends. CDR1 is MDHEN and CDR2 is SYDVKM in the germline V gene. This CDR3 is 11 amino acids long. This chain's CDR3 is CAHGPKNTIYF. The DNA of the CDR3 is TGTGCCCACGGCCCCAAAAACACCATATATTTT.

This clone was detected only once. The J gene is TRBJ1-4, the V gene TRBV5-1, with TRBD1 identical over 12 bases. There are 16 residues in the CDR3. V gave up 4 bases and J gave up 3 bases; unmatched junction bases: 4. The germline CDR1 and CDR2 sequences are SGHRS and YFSETQ. The CDR3 sequence is CASSGTGGAANEKLFF. Written as DNA, the CDR3 is TGCGCCAGCAGCGGGACAGGGGGCGCAGCTAATGAAAAACTGTTTTTT.

The chain combines TRBV28 with TRBJ1-1; D is unclear. Between the trimmed V and J ends, which lost 5 bases and 4 bases, there was a span of 11 bases. This CDR3 is built from 13 residues. Per germline, CDR1 MDHEN and CDR2 SYDVKM. The CDR3 nucleotides read TGTGCCAGCAGTCTGGAGGTAAGCACTGAAGCTTTCTTT. Encoded protein: CASSLEVSTEAFF. Filled out from reference TRBV28 and TRBJ1-1, the complete variable domain reads DVKVTQSSRYLVKRTGEKVFLECVQDMDHENMFWYRQDPGLGLRLIYFSYDVKMKEKGDIPEGYSVSREKKERFSLILESASTNQTSMYLCASSLEVSTEAFFGQGTRLTVV.

The chain employs TRBV6-1 and TRBJ2-7; D not certain. Germline V gene sequence: CDR1 MNHNS, CDR2 SASEGT. Trimming stripped 0 bases from V and 3 bases from J, with 12 bases between. The length of the CDR3 is 15 residues. The CDR3 DNA is TGTGCCAGCAGTGAAGCTCCCACAGCAATCTACGAGCAGTACTTC. Amino acid sequence: CASSEAPTAIYEQYF.

The chain combines TRBV29-1 with TRBJ2-1; 7 positions agree with TRBD1. V dropped 3 bases and J dropped 4; count of bases not matched to a gene: 6. The length of the CDR3 is 14 residues. Germline V gene sequence: CDR1 SQVTM, CDR2 ANQGSEA. CDR3 sequence (DNA): TGCAGCGTTGACTCCGGGACAGCGTACAATGAGCAGTTCTTC. This translates into CSVDSGTAYNEQFF.

The chain links TRBV30 to TRBJ1-1, with no clear D. CDR3 size: 11 residues. V lost 5 bases, J lost 11 bases, and 15 bases lay in between. Germline V gene lookup returns CDR1 GTSNPN and CDR2 SVGIG (reference sequence). This CDR3 is CAWSSPPKAFF. The CDR3 bases are TGTGCCTGGTCCTCTCCCCCGAAGGCTTTCTTT. The whole variable domain, remainder taken from reference TRBV30 and TRBJ1-1, is SQTIHQWPATLVQPVGSPLSLECTVEGTSNPNLYWYRQAAGRGLQLLFYSVGIGQISSEVPQNLSASRPQDRQFILSSKKLLLSDSGFYLCAWSSPPKAFFGQGTRLTVV.

The chain uses TRBV28 and TRBJ2-2; TRBD1 aligns across 12 bases. The CDR3 is 15 amino acids. The V and J ends lost 6 bases and 6 bases, in that order; junction bases with no gene match: 5. Germline V gene sequence: CDR1 MDHEN, CDR2 SYDVKM. The CDR3 is CASSHRDRGPGELFF. The CDR3 coding sequence is TGTGCCAGCAGCCACCGGGACAGGGGGCCCGGGGAGCTGTTTTTT.